This TCR beta chain was identified in a study of blood T cell repertoires in COVID-19. Study details: Italy, Spain and the United States were the sources of the convalescent and acute COVID-19 samples. Sources were T cells, B-cell-depleted T cells, or PBMCs; the material itself was cDNA or gDNA.

Authors' data handling: Scientists estimated how many nucleated cells there were by amplifying reference gene primers. Sequencing was performed with immunoSEQ multiplex PCR; in TCRdb, only in-frame clones are kept and a portion is missing. D and trimming come from the DNA, and the V and J calls and clone size come from that table. The table lists about 75,000 clones, approximately 79% of them singletons. The trim removed 5 bases at V and 5 bases at J, leaving 19 bases unmatched. There are 18 residues in the CDR3. Germline V gives CDR1 LNHDA, CDR2 SQIVND (reference sequence). The TCR was taken from a woman of 80 years or more with active or convalescent COVID-19. The chain carries TRBV19 and TRBJ2-7; 9 bases match TRBD1. Material: peripheral blood. The CDR3 here is CASSSLGGSGQGKNEQYF. CDR3 DNA sequence: TGTGCCAGTAGTTCCCTTGGTGGGTCGGGACAGGGAAAAAACGAGCAGTACTTC.